One and the same sample provided the 13 T cell receptor beta chains below, sequenced in a study of vaccination and CD4 T cells after COVID-19. The Oncomine TCR Beta short-read assay sequenced DNA from cultured CD4+ T cells. TCRdb analysed the PCR reads with MiXCR anew, one entry per CDR3 protein. The sample carries 9,500 to 14,000 distinct CDR3 sequences, 65% to 75% recorded once. These TCRs are of unknown antigen specificity. Treatment denoted: approximately 11-day PBMC culture with coronavirus spike peptide pools or control peptides (ViraFEST assay). Sequences were obtained from CD4+ T cells from blood, cultured in vitro. The receptors stem from a human donor who had recovered from COVID-19.

The rearrangement joins TRBV6-1 to TRBJ1-2, with TRBD1 matching over 9 bases. Germline V gene sequence: CDR1 MNHNS, CDR2 SASEGT. V lost 10 bases and J lost 5; bases outside the gene matches: 8. The CDR3 sequence is 13 residues long. CDR3 in amino acids: CANKGQGVYGYTF. As DNA, the CDR3 is TGTGCCAACAAGGGACAGGGAGTATATGGCTACACCTTC.

Here the CDR3 reads CASSPPGTGGNTIYF. CDR3 bases: TGTGCCAGCTCACCACCTGGGACGGGAGGAAACACCATATATTTT. The rearrangement links TRBV18 to TRBJ1-3; tentatively, D is TRBD1 (5 bases). This CDR3 region has 15 residues. V dropped 0 bases and J dropped 4 bases, with 10 bases sitting between them. Germline V CDR1 and CDR2: KGHSH, LQKENI.

The chain is built from TRBV28 and TRBJ2-3; 13 nucleotides line up with TRBD2. The CDR3 covers 17 residues. Germline lookup yields CDR1 MDHEN and CDR2 SYDVKM. Unmatched junction bases numbered 7, after V lost 5 bases and J lost 2 bases. CDR3 sequence (DNA): TGTGCCAGCAGTGGGATCGGACTAGCGGGGGACACAGATACGCAGTATTTT. Amino acid sequence: CASSGIGLAGDTDTQYF.

The chain is built from TRBV20-1 and TRBJ1-1; TRBD1 might be the D (5 bases). The CDR3 runs to 14 residues. V dropped 4 bases and J dropped 1 base, with 13 bases sitting between them. Germline CDR1 and CDR2: DFQATT and SNEGSKA (reference sequence). CDR3 bases: TGCAGTGCTAATCGAAACGACAGGAACACTGAAGCTTTCTTT. It encodes CSANRNDRNTEAFF.

V is TRBV7-6 and J is TRBJ1-2; TRBD1 aligns across 7 bases. CDR1 and CDR2 (germline): SGHVS, FNYEAQ. The V and J ends lost 1 base and 4 bases, in that order; junction bases with no gene match: 12. The CDR3 totals 17 residues. CDR3 amino acids: CASSLDRQGGVVYGYTF. As DNA, the CDR3 is TGTGCCAGCAGCTTAGATCGACAGGGTGGGGTTGTCTATGGCTACACCTTC.

This CDR3 reads CAISDQWHRSSGNTIYF. The CDR3 DNA reads TGTGCCATCAGTGATCAGTGGCACCGGAGCTCTGGAAACACCATATATTTT. The V and J genes are TRBV10-3 and TRBJ1-3, with unresolved D. The ends were cut back, 3 bases at V and 0 bases at J, with 15 bases in the middle. This CDR3 has 17 amino acids. Germline V gene data show CDR1 as ENHRY and CDR2 as SYGVKD.

The chain joins TRBV6-5 to TRBJ1-2; no clear D gene. Germline-derived CDR1 and CDR2 are MNHEY and SVGAGI. The CDR3 contains 12 residues. V gave up 0 bases and J gave up 5 bases, with 4 bases separating them. CDR3 nucleotide sequence: TGTGCCAGCAGTTACTCCGGGTATGGCTACACCTTC. Its translation is CASSYSGYGYTF.

This clonotype was seen more than once but under ten times. The rearrangement joins TRBV5-1 to TRBJ1-1; 10 bases align to TRBD1. V lost 3 bases and J lost 4; bases outside the gene matches: 0. The CDR3 totals 13 residues. CDR1 and CDR2 (germline): SGHRS, YFSETQ. The CDR3 protein is CASSWTGGTEAFF. The CDR3 DNA is TGCGCCAGCAGCTGGACAGGGGGCACTGAAGCTTTCTTT. Looking up the rest from reference TRBV5-1 and TRBJ1-1 gives the full variable domain: KAGVTQTPRYLIKTRGQQVTLSCSPISGHRSVSWYQQTPGQGLQFLFEYFSETQRNKGNFPGRFSGRQFSNSRSEMNVSTLELGDSALYLCASSWTGGTEAFFGQGTRLTVV.

This clonotype is medium-sized (0.01 to 0.1%) within its sample. The chain couples TRBV5-4 to TRBJ2-3; TRBD2 aligns across 8 bases. CDR3 length: 18 amino acids. The J segment lost 1 base and the V segment lost 1 base, leaving 11 bases of the junction unmatched. Germline V gene data show CDR1 as SGHNT and CDR2 as YYREEE (reference sequence). CDR3 sequence (DNA): TGTGCCAGCAGCTTGAGTCGGGAGGGGTTTTATCGCACAGATACGCAGTATTTT. Translation: CASSLSREGFYRTDTQYF.

The V and J genes are TRBV6-2 or TRBV6-3 and TRBJ1-3; D call uncertain. Trimming cost V 2 bases and J 2 bases, with 10 bases left between them. Germline assignment: CDR1 MNHEY and CDR2 SVGEGT. The CDR3 runs to 15 residues. The CDR3 is CASSYIYSTGNTIYF. Written as DNA, the CDR3 is TGTGCCAGCAGTTACATCTATAGTACTGGAAACACCATATATTTT.

The chain joins TRBV7-9 to TRBJ2-2; no reliable D call. The CDR3 has 13 residues. CDR1 is SEHNR and CDR2 is FQNEAQ in the germline V gene (reference sequence). V shed 5 bases and J shed 2 bases, with 6 bases lying between them. DNA for the CDR3: TGTGCCAGCAGCAGCAGTAACACCGGGGAGCTGTTTTTT. This codes for CASSSSNTGELFF.

The CDR3 DNA sequence: TGTGCCAGCAGGGACGCCGGGGGTTATAATTCACCCCTCCACTTT. It specifies CASRDAGGYNSPLHF. The chain has TRBV2 and TRBJ1-6; D is perhaps TRBD1 (5 bases). V lost 6 bases, J lost 4 bases, and 13 bases lay in between. Germline CDR1 is SNHLY and CDR2 is FYNNEI. This CDR3 has 15 residues.

The CDR3 nucleotides are TGTGCCAGTAAGCCCCAGGTCGGAGGGTCCTATGGCTACACCTTC. This translates into CASKPQVGGSYGYTF. This chain links TRBV19 with TRBJ1-2; D call uncertain. Germline CDR1 is LNHDA and CDR2 is SQIVND (reference sequence). Trimming left V 7 bases short and J 4 bases short, with 19 bases between. The length of the CDR3 is 15 residues.